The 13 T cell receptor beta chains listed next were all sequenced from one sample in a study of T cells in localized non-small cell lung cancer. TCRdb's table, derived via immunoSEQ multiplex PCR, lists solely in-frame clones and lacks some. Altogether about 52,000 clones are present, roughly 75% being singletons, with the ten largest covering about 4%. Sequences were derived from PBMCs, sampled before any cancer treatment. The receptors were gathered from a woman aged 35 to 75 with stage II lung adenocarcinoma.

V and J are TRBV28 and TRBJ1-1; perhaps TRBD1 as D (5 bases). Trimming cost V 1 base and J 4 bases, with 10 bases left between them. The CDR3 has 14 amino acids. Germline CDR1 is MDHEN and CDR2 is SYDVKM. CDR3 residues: CASSLSGIGTEAFF. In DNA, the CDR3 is TGTGCCAGCAGTTTATCAGGGATAGGCACTGAAGCTTTCTTT.

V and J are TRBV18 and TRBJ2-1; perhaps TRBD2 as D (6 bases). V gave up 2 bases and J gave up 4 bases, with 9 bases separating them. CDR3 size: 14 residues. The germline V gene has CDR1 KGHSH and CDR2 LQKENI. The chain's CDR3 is CASSPSAGYNEQFF. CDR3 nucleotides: TGTGCCAGCTCACCATCGGCGGGGTACAATGAGCAGTTCTTC.

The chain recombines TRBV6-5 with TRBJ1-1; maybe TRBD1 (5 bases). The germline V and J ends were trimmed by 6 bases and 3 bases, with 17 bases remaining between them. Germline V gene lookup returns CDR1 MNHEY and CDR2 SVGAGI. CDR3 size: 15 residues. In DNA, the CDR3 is TGTGCCAGCAGCGAAAACACAGGAACCTACACTGAAGCTTTCTTT. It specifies CASSENTGTYTEAFF.

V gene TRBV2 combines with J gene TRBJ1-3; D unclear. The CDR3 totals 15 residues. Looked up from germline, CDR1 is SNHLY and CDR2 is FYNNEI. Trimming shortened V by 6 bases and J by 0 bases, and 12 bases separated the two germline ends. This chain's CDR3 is CASRASTVSGNTIYF. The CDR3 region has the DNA TGTGCCAGCAGAGCTAGCACGGTCTCTGGAAACACCATATATTTT. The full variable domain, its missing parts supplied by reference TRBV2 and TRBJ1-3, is EPEVTQTPSHQVTQMGQEVILRCVPISNHLYFYWYRQILGQKVEFLVSFYNNEISEKSEIFDDQFSVERPDGSNFTLKIRSTKLEDSAMYFCASRASTVSGNTIYFGEGSWLTVV.

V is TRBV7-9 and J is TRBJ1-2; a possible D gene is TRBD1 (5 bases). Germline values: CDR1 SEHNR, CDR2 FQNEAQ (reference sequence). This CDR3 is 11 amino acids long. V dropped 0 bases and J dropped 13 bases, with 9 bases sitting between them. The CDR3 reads CASSLARGTTF. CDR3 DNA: TGTGCCAGCAGCTTAGCGCGGGGGACCACCTTC.

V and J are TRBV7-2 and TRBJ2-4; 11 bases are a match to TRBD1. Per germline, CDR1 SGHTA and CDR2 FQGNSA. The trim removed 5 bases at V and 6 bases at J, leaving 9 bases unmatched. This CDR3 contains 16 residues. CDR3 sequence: CASSAPGQGVGNIQYF. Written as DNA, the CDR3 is TGTGCCAGCAGCGCGCCGGGACAGGGGGTTGGAAACATTCAGTACTTC.

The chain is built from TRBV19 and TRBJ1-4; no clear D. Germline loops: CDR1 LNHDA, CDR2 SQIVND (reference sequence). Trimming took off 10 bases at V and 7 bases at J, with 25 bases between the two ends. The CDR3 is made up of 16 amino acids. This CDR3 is CATSIEPRNRGEKLFF. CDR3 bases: TGTGCCACAAGTATTGAGCCAAGGAATCGGGGTGAAAAACTGTTTTTT. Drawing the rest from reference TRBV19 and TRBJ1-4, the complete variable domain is DGGITQSPKYLFRKEGQNVTLSCEQNLNHDAMYWYRQDPGQGLRLIYYSQIVNDFQKGDIAEGYSVSREKKESFPLTVTSAQKNPTAFYLCATSIEPRNRGEKLFFGSGTQLSVL.

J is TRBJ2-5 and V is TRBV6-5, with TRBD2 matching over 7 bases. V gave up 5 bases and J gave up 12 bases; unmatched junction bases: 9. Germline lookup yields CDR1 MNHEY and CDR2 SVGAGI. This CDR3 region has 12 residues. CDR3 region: CASSEPAGMEYF. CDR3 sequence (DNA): TGTGCCAGCAGTGAACCAGCGGGGATGGAGTACTTC.

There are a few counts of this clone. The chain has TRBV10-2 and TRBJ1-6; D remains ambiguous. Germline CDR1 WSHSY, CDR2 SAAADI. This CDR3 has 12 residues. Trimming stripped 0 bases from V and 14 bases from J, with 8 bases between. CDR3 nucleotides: TGCGCCAGCAGTGAGTCGGAGGTAGCCCTCCACTTT. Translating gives CASSESEVALHF.

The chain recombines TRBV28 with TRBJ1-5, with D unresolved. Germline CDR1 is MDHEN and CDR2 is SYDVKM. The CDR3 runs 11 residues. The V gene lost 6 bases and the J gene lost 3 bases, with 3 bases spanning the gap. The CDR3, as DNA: TGTGCCAGCAGCTACAATCAGCCCCAGCATTTT. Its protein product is CASSYNQPQHF.

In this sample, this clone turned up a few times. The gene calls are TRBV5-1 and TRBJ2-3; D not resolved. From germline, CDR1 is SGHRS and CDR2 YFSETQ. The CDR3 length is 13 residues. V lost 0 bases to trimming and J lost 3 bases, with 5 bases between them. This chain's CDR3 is CASSLDGTDTQYF. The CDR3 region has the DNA TGCGCCAGCAGCTTGGATGGGACAGATACGCAGTATTTT.

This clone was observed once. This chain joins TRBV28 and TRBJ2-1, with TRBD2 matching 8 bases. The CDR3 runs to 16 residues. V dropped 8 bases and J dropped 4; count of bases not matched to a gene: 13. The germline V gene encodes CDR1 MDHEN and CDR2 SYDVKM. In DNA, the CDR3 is TGTGCCAGCGGCCCACCGGGACTAGAACCGTACAATGAGCAGTTCTTC. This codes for CASGPPGLEPYNEQFF.

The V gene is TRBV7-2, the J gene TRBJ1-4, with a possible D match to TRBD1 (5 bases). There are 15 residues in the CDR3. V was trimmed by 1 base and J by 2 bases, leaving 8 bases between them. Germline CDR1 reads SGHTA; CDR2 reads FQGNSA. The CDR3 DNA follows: TGTGCCAGCAGCTTAGGCGGGGGGACTAATGAAAAACTGTTTTTT. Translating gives CASSLGGGTNEKLFF.